Below are 2 T cell receptor beta chains sequenced from a single sample in a study of response to subunit inactivated influenza vaccine. MiXCR, run by TCRdb on the RT-PCR reads, gives a single entry per CDR3 protein. The sample gives roughly 500,000 distinct CDR3 sequences, 16% of which show up once; 3% is in the top ten. The starting material was CD4+ T cells sorted from PBMCs, obtained less than 30 months after vaccination. The receptors originated from a man aged 50-75 years who received an inactivated influenza vaccine.

This clonotype was observed many times. The V call is TRBV6-5, the J call TRBJ2-7; 8 positions agree with TRBD1. This CDR3 has 16 amino acids. Germline CDR1 reads MNHEY; CDR2 reads SVGAGI. Germline trimming cut 4 bases from V and 3 bases from J; bases unmatched to any gene: 11. The CDR3 DNA sequence: TGTGCCAGCAGTTCTCCTCCTGGACAGGGAGTCTACGAGCAGTACTTC. Its protein product is CASSSPPGQGVYEQYF.

CDR3 DNA: TGTGCCAGCCAGCTCTCTGGGGCCAACGTCCTGACTTTC. Translation gives CASQLSGANVLTF. V gene TRBV6-1 combines with J gene TRBJ2-6; D uncertain. V dropped 8 bases and J dropped 0 bases, with 5 bases sitting between them. Germline V gives CDR1 MNHNS, CDR2 SASEGT. The CDR3 is 13 residues long.